This T cell receptor (beta chain) was documented in a study of blood T cell repertoires in COVID-19. Study summary: COVID-19 samples collected from the United States, Italy and Spain covered acute and convalescent phases. T cells, B-cell-depleted T cells, or PBMCs supplied cDNA or gDNA.

Participants' reported clinical history set cohort assignment. This clone showed up just a few times. As originally analysed: Reference gene primer amplification in the assay estimated nucleated cell counts. Profiling relied on immunoSEQ multiplex PCR, and the TCRdb table lists in-frame clones only, not all of them. That table furnishes V, J and clone size, whereas the DNA furnished D and trimming. This table holds around 280,000 clones, almost 90% found once. The V end lost 1 base, the J end lost 4 bases, and 9 bases lay between the germline ends. Germline values: CDR1 SGHRS, CDR2 YFSETQ. The CDR3 is 14 residues long.

Source material: PBMCs or T cells enriched from blood (not recorded which). The chain carries TRBV5-1 and TRBJ2-1, with D unresolved. This sequence originates from a woman aged 18-29 years with acute COVID-19. This CDR3 is CASSLPRDYNEQFF. CDR3 sequence (DNA): TGCGCCAGCAGCTTGCCTAGAGATTACAATGAGCAGTTCTTC.